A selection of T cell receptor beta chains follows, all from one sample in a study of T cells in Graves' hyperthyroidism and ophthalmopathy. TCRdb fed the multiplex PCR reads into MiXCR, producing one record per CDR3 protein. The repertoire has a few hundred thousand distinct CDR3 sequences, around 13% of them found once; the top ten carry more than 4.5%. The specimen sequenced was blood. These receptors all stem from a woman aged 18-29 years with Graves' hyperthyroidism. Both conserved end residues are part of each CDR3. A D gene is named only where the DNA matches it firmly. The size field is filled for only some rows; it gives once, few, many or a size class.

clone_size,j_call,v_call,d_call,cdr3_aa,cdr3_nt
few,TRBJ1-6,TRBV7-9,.,CASSQDSLYNSPLHF,TGTGCCAGCAGCCAGGACAGCCTTTATAATTCACCCCTCCACTTT
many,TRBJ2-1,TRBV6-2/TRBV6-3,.,CASSSQAIEQFF,TGTGCCAGCAGTTCCCAGGCTATTGAGCAGTTCTTC
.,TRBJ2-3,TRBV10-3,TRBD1,CAISESSGTGSTDTQYF,TGTGCCATCAGTGAGTCGTCCGGGACAGGGAGCACAGATACGCAGTATTTT
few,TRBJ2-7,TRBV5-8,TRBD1,CASSAVDRGSEQYF,TGTGCCAGCAGCGCCGTCGACAGGGGATCTGAACAGTACTTC
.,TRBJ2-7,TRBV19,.,CASSIGGVRLGYEQYF,TGTGCCAGTAGTATCGGCGGCGTGAGGTTGGGTTACGAGCAGTACTTC
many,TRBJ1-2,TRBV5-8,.,CASSFLNYGYTF,TGTGCCAGCAGTTTTCTTAACTATGGCTACACCTTC
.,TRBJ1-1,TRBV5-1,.,CASSLDGTGGDTEAFF,TGCGCCAGCAGCTTGGATGGGACTGGAGGGGACACTGAAGCTTTCTTT
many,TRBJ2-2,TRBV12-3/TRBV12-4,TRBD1,CASSSSTGGLYTGELFF,TGTGCCAGCAGTTCCTCGACAGGGGGCTTATACACCGGGGAGCTGTTTTTT
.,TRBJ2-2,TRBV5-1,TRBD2,CASSLTGLAGGRTGELFF,TGCGCCAGCAGCTTGACGGGACTAGCGGGAGGACGTACCGGGGAGCTGTTTTTT
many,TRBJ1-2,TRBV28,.,CASGGGIYGYTF,TGTGCCAGCGGGGGGGGAATCTATGGCTACACCTTC
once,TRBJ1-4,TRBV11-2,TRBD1,CASSLGGGTGDEKLFF,TGTGCCAGCAGCTTAGGGGGGGGGACAGGGGATGAAAAACTGTTTTTT
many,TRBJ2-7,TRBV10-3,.,CAISLPWGQYF,TGTGCCATCAGTTTACCCTGGGGGCAGTACTTC
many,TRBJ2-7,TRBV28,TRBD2,CASSSTTSGRRLSYEQYF,TGTGCCAGCAGTTCAACGACTAGCGGGAGGAGGTTGTCCTACGAGCAGTACTTC
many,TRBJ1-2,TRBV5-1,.,CASSPTSGQSYGYTF,TGCGCCAGCAGCCCCACATCCGGACAGTCCTATGGCTACACCTTC
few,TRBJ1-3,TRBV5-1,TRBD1,CASSLQGARGNTIYF,TGCGCCAGCAGCCTACAGGGGGCAAGAGGAAACACCATATATTTT
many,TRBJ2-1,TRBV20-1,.,CSASRRGILSSYNEQFF,TGCAGTGCTAGTCGTAGGGGAATCCTAAGCTCCTACAATGAGCAGTTCTTC
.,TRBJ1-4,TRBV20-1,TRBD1,CSARQTGVWDEKLLF,TGCAGTGCTAGGCAAACAGGGGTTTGGGATGAAAAACTGCTTTTT
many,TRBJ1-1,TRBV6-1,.,CASSEGGTEAFF,TGTGCCAGCAGTGAAGGGGGGACTGAAGCTTTCTTT
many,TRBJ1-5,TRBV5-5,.,CASSPSGIPNQPQHF,TGTGCCAGCAGCCCCTCGGGGATCCCCAATCAGCCCCAGCATTTT
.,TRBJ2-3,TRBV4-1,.,CASSQDGGFTDTQYF,TGCGCCAGCAGCCAAGATGGGGGATTCACAGATACGCAGTATTTT
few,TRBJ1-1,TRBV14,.,CASSQEDTPLNTEAFF,TGTGCCAGCAGCCAAGAGGACACCCCATTGAACACTGAAGCTTTCTTT
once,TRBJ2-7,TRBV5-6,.,CASSLLNRYEQYF,TGTGCCAGCAGCTTGTTAAACCGCTACGAGCAGTACTTC
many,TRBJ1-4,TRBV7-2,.,CASSFGEGGAFEKLFF,TGTGCCAGCAGCTTCGGGGAGGGGGGCGCATTTGAAAAACTGTTTTTT
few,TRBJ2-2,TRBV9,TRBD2,CASSAGLAEYTGELFF,TGTGCCAGCAGCGCAGGACTAGCGGAATACACCGGGGAGCTGTTTTTT
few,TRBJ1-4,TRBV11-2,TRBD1,CASSTSGTENEKLFF,TGTGCCAGCAGCACGTCCGGGACAGAGAATGAAAAACTGTTTTTT
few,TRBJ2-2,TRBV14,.,CASSQGVNGELFF,TGTGCCAGCAGCCAGGGAGTAAACGGGGAGCTGTTTTTT
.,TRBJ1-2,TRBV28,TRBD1,CASRLHLTGNYGYTF,TGTGCCAGCAGGTTGCACCTGACAGGGAACTATGGCTACACCTTC
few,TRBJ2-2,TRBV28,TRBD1,CASRRQGPNTGELFF,TGTGCCAGCAGGAGACAGGGTCCAAACACCGGGGAGCTGTTTTTT
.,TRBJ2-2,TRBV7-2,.,CASSLGGHNTGELLF,TGTGCCAGCAGCTTAGGAGGTCACAACACCGGGGAGCTGCTTTTT
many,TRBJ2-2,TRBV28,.,CASSPHRSGGELFF,TGTGCCAGCAGTCCGCATCGGAGTGGCGGGGAGCTGTTTTTT
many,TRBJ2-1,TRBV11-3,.,CASSPRRSSYNEQFF,TGTGCCAGCAGCCCACGGAGGAGCTCCTACAATGAGCAGTTCTTC
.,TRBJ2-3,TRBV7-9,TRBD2,CASSQQSGSSTDTQYF,TGTGCCAGCAGCCAACAAAGCGGGAGTAGCACAGATACGCAGTATTTT
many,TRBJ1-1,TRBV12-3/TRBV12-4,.,CASRRGLADTEAFF,TGTGCCAGCAGACGGGGGCTAGCGGACACTGAAGCTTTCTTT
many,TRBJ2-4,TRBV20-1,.,CSAISSGDIQYF,TGCAGTGCTATAAGTAGCGGTGACATTCAGTACTTC
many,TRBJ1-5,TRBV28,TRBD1,CASSDRGRLNQPQHF,TGTGCCAGCAGTGACAGGGGGCGACTTAATCAGCCCCAGCATTTT
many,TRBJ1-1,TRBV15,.,CATSSEPTGEAFF,TGTGCCACCAGCAGTGAACCGACAGGTGAAGCTTTCTTT
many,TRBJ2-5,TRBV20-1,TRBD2,CSATGLAGLETQYF,TGCAGTGCAACGGGACTAGCGGGATTAGAGACCCAGTACTTC
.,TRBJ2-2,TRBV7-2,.,CASSQDRSSFSTGELFF,TGTGCCAGCAGCCAAGACCGGAGCTCTTTTTCCACCGGGGAGCTGTTTTTT
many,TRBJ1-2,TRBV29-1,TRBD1,CSVGDSASRNYGYTF,TGCAGCGTCGGGGACAGCGCCAGTCGGAACTATGGCTACACCTTC
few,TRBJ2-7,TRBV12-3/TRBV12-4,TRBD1,CASSFRRDREDEQYF,TGTGCCAGTAGTTTCCGCCGGGACAGGGAGGACGAGCAGTACTTC
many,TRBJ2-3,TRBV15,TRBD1,CATSRDRDRIHTQYF,TGTGCCACCAGCAGAGATCGGGACAGGATTCATACGCAGTATTTT
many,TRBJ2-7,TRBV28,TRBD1,CASSGQGREQYF,TGTGCCAGCAGTGGACAGGGGAGGGAGCAGTACTTC
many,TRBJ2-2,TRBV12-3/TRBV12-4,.,CASSLAGLNTGELFF,TGTGCCAGCAGTTTGGCGGGACTTAACACCGGGGAGCTGTTTTTT
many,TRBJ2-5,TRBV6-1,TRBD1,CASSRGQLYETQYF,TGTGCCAGCAGTAGGGGACAGCTATACGAGACCCAGTACTTC
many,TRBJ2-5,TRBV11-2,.,CASSLDTRVRETQYF,TGTGCCAGCAGCTTAGATACCAGGGTCAGGGAGACCCAGTACTTC